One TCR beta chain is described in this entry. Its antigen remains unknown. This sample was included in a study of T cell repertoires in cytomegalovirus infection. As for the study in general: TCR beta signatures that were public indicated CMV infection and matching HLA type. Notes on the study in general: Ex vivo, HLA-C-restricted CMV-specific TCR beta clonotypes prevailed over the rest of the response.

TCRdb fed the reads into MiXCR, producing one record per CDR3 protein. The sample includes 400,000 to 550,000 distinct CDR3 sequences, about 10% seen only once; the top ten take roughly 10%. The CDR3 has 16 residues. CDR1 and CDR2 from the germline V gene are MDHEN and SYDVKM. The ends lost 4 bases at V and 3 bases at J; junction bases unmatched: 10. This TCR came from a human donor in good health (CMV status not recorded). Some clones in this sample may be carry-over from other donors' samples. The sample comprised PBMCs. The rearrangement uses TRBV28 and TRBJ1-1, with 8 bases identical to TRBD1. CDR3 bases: TGTGCCAGCAGTTCCCGGACAGGGCGAAGGGACACTGAAGCTTTCTTT. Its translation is CASSSRTGRRDTEAFF.